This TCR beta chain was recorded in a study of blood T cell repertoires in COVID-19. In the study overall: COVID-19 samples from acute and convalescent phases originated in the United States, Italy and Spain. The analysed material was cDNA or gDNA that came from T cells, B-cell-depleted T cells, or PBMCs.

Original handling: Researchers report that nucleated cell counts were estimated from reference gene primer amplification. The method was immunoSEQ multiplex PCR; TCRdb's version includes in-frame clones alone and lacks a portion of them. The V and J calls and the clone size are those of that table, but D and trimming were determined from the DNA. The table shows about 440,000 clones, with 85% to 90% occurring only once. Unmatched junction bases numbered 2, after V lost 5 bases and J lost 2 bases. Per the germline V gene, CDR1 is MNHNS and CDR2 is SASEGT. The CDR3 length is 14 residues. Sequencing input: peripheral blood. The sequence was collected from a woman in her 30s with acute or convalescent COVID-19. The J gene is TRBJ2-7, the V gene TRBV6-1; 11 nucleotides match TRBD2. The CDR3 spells CASSLAGGAYEQYF. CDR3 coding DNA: TGTGCCAGCAGTTTAGCGGGGGGGGCCTACGAGCAGTACTTC.